This entry features one T cell receptor (beta chain) sequence. Assay: immunoSEQ multiplex PCR; the TCRdb copy retains only in-frame clones and omits some. The sample holds 80,000 to 95,000 clones, more than 70% seen once. The data stem from a study of blood T cell repertoires in COVID-19. The overall study: Samples representing acute and convalescent COVID-19 were sourced from the United States, Italy and Spain.

Trimming took 3 bases from V and 7 from J; bases not matched to a gene: 11. Germline CDR1 and CDR2: KGHSH and LQKENI. The CDR3 is 16 residues long. This receptor was obtained from an older woman with acute or convalescent COVID-19. Sequencing was carried out using peripheral blood. The chain uses TRBV18 and TRBJ1-4; TRBD1 matches 7 bases. CDR3 in amino acids: CASSPPVAGGGEKLFF. As DNA, the CDR3 is TGTGCCAGCTCACCCCCCGTGGCAGGGGGAGGTGAAAAACTGTTTTTT.